This TCR beta chain is from a study of cytomegalovirus exposure and HLA in healthy donors. Use of 60 Vbeta and 13 Jbeta primers characterized the PCR. TCRdb's table, derived via immunoSEQ multiplex PCR, lists solely in-frame clones and lacks some. The sample holds over 150,000 clones, more than 70% seen once. This receptor was identified in a male donor in good health and CMV-seronegative. Sequencing was carried out using PBMCs.

DNA for the CDR3: TGCGCCAGCAGCCCAGGGCCTAACACCGGGGAGCTGTTTTTT. Translating gives CASSPGPNTGELFF. The chain links TRBV4-1 to TRBJ2-2, with D possibly TRBD1 on 5 matching bases. The CDR3 is 14 residues long. Between the trimmed V and J ends, which lost 4 bases and 2 bases, there was a span of 8 bases. CDR1 is MGHRA, CDR2 YSYEKL, per germline.